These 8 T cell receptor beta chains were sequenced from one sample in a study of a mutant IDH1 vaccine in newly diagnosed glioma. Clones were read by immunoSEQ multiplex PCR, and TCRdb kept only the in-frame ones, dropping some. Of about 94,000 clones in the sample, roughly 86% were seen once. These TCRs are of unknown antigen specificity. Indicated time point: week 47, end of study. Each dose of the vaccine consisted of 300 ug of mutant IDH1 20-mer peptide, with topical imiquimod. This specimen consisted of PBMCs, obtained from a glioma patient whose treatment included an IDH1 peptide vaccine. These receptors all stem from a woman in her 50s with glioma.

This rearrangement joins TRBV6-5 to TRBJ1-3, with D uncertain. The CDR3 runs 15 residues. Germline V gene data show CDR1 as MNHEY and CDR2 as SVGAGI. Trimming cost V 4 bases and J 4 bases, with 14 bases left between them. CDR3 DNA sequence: TGTGCCAGCAGTTTTTCTGAAGTGGGAGGAAACACCATATATTTT. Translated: CASSFSEVGGNTIYF.

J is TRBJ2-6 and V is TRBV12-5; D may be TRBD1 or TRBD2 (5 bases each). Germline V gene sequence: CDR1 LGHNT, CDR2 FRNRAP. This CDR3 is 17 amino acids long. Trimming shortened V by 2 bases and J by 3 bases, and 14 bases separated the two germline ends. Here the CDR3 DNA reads TGTGCTAGTGGTTTGCCGAGAGGGGTCATTGGGGCCAACGTCCTGACTTTC. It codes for CASGLPRGVIGANVLTF.

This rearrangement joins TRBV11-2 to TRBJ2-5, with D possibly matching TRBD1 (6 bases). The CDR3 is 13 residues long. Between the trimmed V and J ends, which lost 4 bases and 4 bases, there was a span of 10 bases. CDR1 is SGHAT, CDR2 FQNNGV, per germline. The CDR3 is CASSSQGLETQYF. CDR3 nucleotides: TGTGCCAGCAGCTCACAGGGTCTAGAGACCCAGTACTTC. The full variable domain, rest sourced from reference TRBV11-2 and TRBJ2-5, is EAGVAQSPRYKIIEKRQSVAFWCNPISGHATLYWYQQILGQGPKLLIQFQNNGVVDDSQLPKDRFSAERLKGVDSTLKIQPAKLEDSAVYLCASSSQGLETQYFGPGTRLLVL.

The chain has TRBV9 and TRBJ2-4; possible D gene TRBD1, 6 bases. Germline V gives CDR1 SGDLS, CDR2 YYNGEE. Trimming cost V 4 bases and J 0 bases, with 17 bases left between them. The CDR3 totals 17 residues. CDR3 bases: TGTGCCAGCAGCACAGGGTCGTTGGAACTAGCCAAAAACATTCAGTACTTC. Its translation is CASSTGSLELAKNIQYF.

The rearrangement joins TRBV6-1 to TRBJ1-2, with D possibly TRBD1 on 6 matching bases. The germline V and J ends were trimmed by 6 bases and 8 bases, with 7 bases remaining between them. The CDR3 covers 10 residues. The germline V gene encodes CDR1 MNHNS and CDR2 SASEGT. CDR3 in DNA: TGTGCCAGCAGCAGGGGCGGCTACACCTTC. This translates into CASSRGGYTF.

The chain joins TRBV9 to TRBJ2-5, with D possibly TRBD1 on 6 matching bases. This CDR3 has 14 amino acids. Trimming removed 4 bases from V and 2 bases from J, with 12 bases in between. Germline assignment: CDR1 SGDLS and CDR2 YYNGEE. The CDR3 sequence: CASSPEDSQETQYF. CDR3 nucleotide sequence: TGTGCCAGCAGCCCCGAGGACAGTCAAGAGACCCAGTACTTC.

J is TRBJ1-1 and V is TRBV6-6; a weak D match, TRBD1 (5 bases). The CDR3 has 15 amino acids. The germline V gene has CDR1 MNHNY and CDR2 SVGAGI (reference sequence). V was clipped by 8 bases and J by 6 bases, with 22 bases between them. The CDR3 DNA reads TGTGCCAGCTCAACGAGGGGATTGGATGGAGCTGAAGCTTTCTTT. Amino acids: CASSTRGLDGAEAFF.

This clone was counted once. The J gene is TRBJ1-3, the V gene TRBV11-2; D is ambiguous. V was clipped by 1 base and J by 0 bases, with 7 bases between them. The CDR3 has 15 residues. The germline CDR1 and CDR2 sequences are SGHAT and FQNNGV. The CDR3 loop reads CASSLGRNSGNTIYF. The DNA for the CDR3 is TGTGCCAGCAGCTTAGGGCGCAACTCTGGAAACACCATATATTTT.